The 24 T cell receptor beta chains below all came from one sample that was sequenced in a study of beta chain features in type 1 diabetes. Of the isolated RNA, all was reverse transcribed, and so the sequenced material was expressed TCRB transcripts. Method: immunoSEQ multiplex PCR; TCRdb's copy keeps in-frame clones and lacks some. The sample gives around 500,000 clones, 10% to 12% of which show up once; about 0.042% is in the top ten. The sample consisted of naive CD4+ T cells from blood. Receptors originate from a young woman in good health.

As concerns this clone: At one end the junction does not follow the germline gene, possibly because of a read error. V usage is TRBV19 and J usage is TRBJ2-5, with 8 bases matching TRBD2. CDR1 and CDR2 from the germline V gene are LNHDA and SQIVND (reference sequence). This CDR3 contains 13 residues. The CDR3 here is CASSLRTSQGQNF. In DNA, the CDR3 is TGTGCCAGTAGCCTAAGGACTAGCCAGGGTCAAAACTTC.

This clone was seen once. V gene TRBV27 combines with J gene TRBJ2-1; 7 nucleotides align to TRBD2. This CDR3 region has 15 residues. The J segment lost 6 bases and the V segment lost 0 bases, leaving 5 bases of the junction unmatched. Germline V lookup: CDR1 MNHEY, CDR2 SMNVEV (reference sequence). CDR3 in DNA: TGTGCCAGCAGTTTATCGAGACTAGCCCCCAATGAGCAGTTCTTC. As protein: CASSLSRLAPNEQFF.

This clone was found a few times. This rearrangement joins TRBV11-1 to TRBJ2-2; D is unclear. The CDR3 extends over 13 amino acids. V was pared by 1 base and J by 7 bases, with 7 bases between. Germline V gene lookup returns CDR1 SGHAT and CDR2 FQDESV (reference sequence). The CDR3 spells CASSLDPGGELFF. CDR3 coding DNA: TGTGCCAGCAGCTTAGACCCCGGCGGGGAGCTGTTTTTT.

This clone was detected a few times. In nucleotides, the CDR3 is TGTGCCACCAGCAGAGCCTACAGGGGCTCGTCAGATACGCAGTATTTT. Translation: CATSRAYRGSSDTQYF. This chain links TRBV15 with TRBJ2-3; the match to TRBD1 covers 7 bases. The CDR3 runs 16 residues. Germline V gives CDR1 LNHNV, CDR2 YYDKDF (reference sequence). With 1 base clipped from V and 4 bases from J, the junction kept 8 bases outside the gene matches.

The count of this clone is one. The chain is built from TRBV4-2 and TRBJ2-1; D possibly corresponds to TRBD1 (6 bases). Germline V gene sequence: CDR1 LGHNA, CDR2 YNFKEQ. This CDR3 has 18 amino acids. V was shortened by 3 bases and J by 0 bases, with 18 bases between the two germline ends. The CDR3 sequence: CASSQARGSRGSYNEQFF. The DNA of the CDR3 is TGTGCCAGCAGCCAGGCCCGGGGATCCAGGGGCTCCTACAATGAGCAGTTCTTC.

There are a few counts of this clone. The chain couples TRBV19 to TRBJ2-3; unclear D gene. This CDR3 has 14 residues. Trimming took off 4 bases at V and 2 bases at J, with 10 bases between the two ends. CDR1 LNHDA and CDR2 SQIVND come from the germline V gene (reference sequence). CDR3 nucleotide sequence: TGTGCCAGTAGTAGGAGAGGAGACACAGATACGCAGTATTTT. It is translated as CASSRRGDTDTQYF.

This clone has a handful of counts. This chain joins TRBV4-2 and TRBJ2-3, with 11 nucleotides matching TRBD2. The germline gives CDR1 LGHNA, CDR2 YNFKEQ. This CDR3 region has 14 residues. The trim removed 4 bases at V and 3 bases at J, leaving 0 bases unmatched. CDR3 nucleotides: TGTGCCAGCAGCCCTAGCGGGAGGACAGATACGCAGTATTTT. Residues: CASSPSGRTDTQYF.

This clone was counted a few times. The chain recombines TRBV5-1 with TRBJ2-4, with 8 bases fitting TRBD1. The trim removed 3 bases at V and 0 bases at J, leaving 5 bases unmatched. The CDR3 spans 16 residues. CDR1 is SGHRS and CDR2 is YFSETQ in the germline V gene. This CDR3 is CASSYQTGVAKNIQYF. In nucleotides, the CDR3 is TGCGCCAGCAGCTACCAGACAGGGGTAGCCAAAAACATTCAGTACTTC.

The chain recombines TRBV7-9 with TRBJ1-3; D remains unclear. The CDR3 has 13 amino acids. V was clipped by 3 bases and J by 0 bases, with 3 bases between them. Germline V gives CDR1 SEHNR, CDR2 FQNEAQ (reference sequence). CDR3 bases: TGTGCCAGCAGCTTCCGCTCTGGAAACACCATATATTTT. It specifies CASSFRSGNTIYF.

This clone was seen only a few times. The chain joins TRBV6-6 to TRBJ2-3; the match to TRBD1 covers 9 bases. V lost 6 bases to trimming and J lost 8 bases; unmatched junction nucleotides: 12. There are 15 residues in the CDR3. Germline assignment: CDR1 MNHNY and CDR2 SVGAGI (reference sequence). The CDR3 is CASRPGTGLHGTQYF. CDR3 sequence (DNA): TGTGCCAGCAGACCCGGGACAGGGTTACACGGTACGCAGTATTTT.

The chain uses TRBV6-1 and TRBJ2-3; 12 nucleotides align to TRBD2. V shed 4 bases, J shed 0 bases, and the junction held 8 bases outside the gene matches. Germline lookup yields CDR1 MNHNS and CDR2 SASEGT. This CDR3 comprises 18 residues. The CDR3, as DNA: TGTGCCAGCAGTGCTCGACTAGCGGGGGCGCCTAGCACAGATACGCAGTATTTT. Protein: CASSARLAGAPSTDTQYF.

The chain carries TRBV25-1 and TRBJ2-5, with 7 bases that match TRBD1. The CDR3 loop spans 14 amino acids. V was pared by 1 base and J by 6 bases, with 5 bases of the junction left unmatched. CDR1 MGHDK and CDR2 SYGVNS come from the germline V gene. For the CDR3, the DNA is TGTGCCAGCAGTGAATCTGGCAGGGGGAAGACCCAGTACTTC. As protein: CASSESGRGKTQYF.

The chain carries TRBV10-3 and TRBJ2-3; D possibly corresponds to TRBD1 (5 bases). CDR3 length: 17 amino acids. The germline V gene encodes CDR1 ENHRY and CDR2 SYGVKD. V shed 1 base and J shed 6 bases, with 20 bases lying between them. CDR3 in DNA: TGTGCCATCAGTGAGTTGGAGCTGAAGGGGCCCAGCGATACGCAGTATTTT. As protein: CAISELELKGPSDTQYF.

The chain uses TRBV6-5 and TRBJ1-4; no reliable D call. V gave up 2 bases and J gave up 5 bases, with 3 bases separating them. The germline V gene has CDR1 MNHEY and CDR2 SVGAGI. The CDR3 consists of 12 residues. The CDR3 reads CASSYRNEKLFF. The CDR3 DNA reads TGTGCCAGCAGTTACCGGAATGAAAAACTGTTTTTT.

The CDR3 DNA sequence: TGCGCCAGCAGCCAAGATATCAAGACAGGGACAGGATATGGCTACACCTTC. Its translation is CASSQDIKTGTGYGYTF. The chain links TRBV4-3 to TRBJ1-2, with 8 bases matching TRBD1. Looked up from germline, CDR1 is LGHNA and CDR2 is YSLEER. V gave up 0 bases and J gave up 5 bases; unmatched junction bases: 11. This CDR3 contains 17 residues.

This clone came up a few times. The chain has TRBV27 and TRBJ2-1; D possibly matches TRBD1 or TRBD2 (7 bases each). V lost 5 bases and J 15 bases, leaving 17 bases between the germline ends. The CDR3 has 12 residues. Germline V gives CDR1 MNHEY, CDR2 SMNVEV (reference sequence). CDR3 DNA sequence: TGTGCCAGCAGTCTGCAGGGGGGGTCCCGGTTCTTC. The encoded protein is CASSLQGGSRFF.

Only a few counts were recorded for this clone. The gene calls are TRBV4-3 and TRBJ1-1; unclear D gene. The V end lost 3 bases, the J end lost 4 bases, and 15 bases lay between the germline ends. CDR1 is LGHNA and CDR2 is YSLEER in the germline V gene. The length of the CDR3 is 15 residues. The CDR3 DNA is TGCGCCAGCAGCCAGGGGATCCAGGTGGGCACTGAAGCTTTCTTT. Translation gives CASSQGIQVGTEAFF.

This clone has only a few counts. In DNA, the CDR3 is TGTGCCAGCAGAAACCCGGGGTCCACAGATACGCAGTATTTT. Its translation is CASRNPGSTDTQYF. The chain combines TRBV6-5 with TRBJ2-3, with D possibly being TRBD2 (5 bases). The CDR3 sequence is 14 residues long. Germline V gene lookup returns CDR1 MNHEY and CDR2 SVGAGI. Trimming pared 6 bases from V and 2 bases from J, leaving 12 bases between.

The gene calls are TRBV5-1 and TRBJ2-5; D is unresolved. V lost 0 bases, J lost 3 bases, and 9 bases lay in between. Germline V lookup: CDR1 SGHRS, CDR2 YFSETQ. CDR3 length equals 14 residues. CDR3 DNA sequence: TGCGCCAGCAGCTTGGGGCCGGGTGAAGAGACCCAGTACTTC. It encodes CASSLGPGEETQYF.

This clone was seen only a few times. The chain has TRBV7-2 and TRBJ1-1; a possible D gene is TRBD1 (5 bases). CDR1 and CDR2 (germline): SGHTA, FQGNSA. V was pared by 5 bases and J by 2 bases, with 15 bases between. The CDR3 covers 15 residues. The CDR3 loop is CASSPRSGHNTEAFF. The CDR3 DNA reads TGTGCCAGCAGCCCGAGATCCGGACACAACACTGAAGCTTTCTTT.

This chain connects TRBV5-1 to TRBJ1-1; TRBD1 matches 8 bases. V trimming: 6 bases; J trimming: 3 bases; junction bases outside the gene matches: 4. Germline CDR1 reads SGHRS; CDR2 reads YFSETQ. CDR3 length: 13 amino acids. The CDR3 DNA sequence: TGCGCCAGCAAGACAGGGGCCGACACTGAAGCTTTCTTT. Amino acids: CASKTGADTEAFF. Complete variable domain (other parts from reference TRBV5-1 and TRBJ1-1): KAGVTQTPRYLIKTRGQQVTLSCSPISGHRSVSWYQQTPGQGLQFLFEYFSETQRNKGNFPGRFSGRQFSNSRSEMNVSTLELGDSALYLCASKTGADTEAFFGQGTRLTVV.

Regarding this clone: A read error may produce the germline difference seen at one junction end. The V call is TRBV30, the J call TRBJ2-7, with unresolved D. Germline V lookup: CDR1 GTSNPN, CDR2 SVGIG (reference sequence). The CDR3 is 10 amino acids. CDR3 sequence: CAWSEAVVVF. CDR3 in DNA: TGTGCCTGGAGTGAGGCTGTCGTTGTATTC.

The J gene is TRBJ2-4, the V gene TRBV7-9; D is perhaps TRBD2 (5 bases). Trimming took 2 bases from V and 0 from J, leaving 8 bases between them. Germline V gives CDR1 SEHNR, CDR2 FQNEAQ (reference sequence). The CDR3 has 15 amino acids. In nucleotides, the CDR3 is TGTGCCAGCAGCTTACCACTAGTAGCCAAAAACATTCAGTACTTC. Translation: CASSLPLVAKNIQYF.

The V gene is TRBV18, the J gene TRBJ2-7; the match to TRBD1 covers 10 bases. This CDR3 contains 14 residues. V lost 6 bases, J lost 5 bases, and 7 bases stayed unmatched. Germline CDR1 is KGHSH and CDR2 is LQKENI. CDR3 coding DNA: TGTGCCAGCTCCTCGACGGGACAGGGGAACGAGCAGTACTTC. Protein sequence: CASSSTGQGNEQYF.